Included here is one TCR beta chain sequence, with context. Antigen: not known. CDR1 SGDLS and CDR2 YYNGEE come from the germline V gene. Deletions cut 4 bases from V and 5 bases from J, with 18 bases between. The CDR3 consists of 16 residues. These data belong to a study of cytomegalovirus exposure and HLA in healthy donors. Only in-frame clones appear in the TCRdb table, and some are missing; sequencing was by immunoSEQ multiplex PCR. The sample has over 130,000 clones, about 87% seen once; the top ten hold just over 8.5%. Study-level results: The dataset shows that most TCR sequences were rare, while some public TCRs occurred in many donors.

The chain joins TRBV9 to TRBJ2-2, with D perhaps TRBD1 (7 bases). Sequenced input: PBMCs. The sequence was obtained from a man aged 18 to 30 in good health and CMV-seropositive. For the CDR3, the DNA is TGTGCCAGCAGCCCAGAGGGGGCGGGGTCTACCGGGGAGCTGTTTTTT. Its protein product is CASSPEGAGSTGELFF.